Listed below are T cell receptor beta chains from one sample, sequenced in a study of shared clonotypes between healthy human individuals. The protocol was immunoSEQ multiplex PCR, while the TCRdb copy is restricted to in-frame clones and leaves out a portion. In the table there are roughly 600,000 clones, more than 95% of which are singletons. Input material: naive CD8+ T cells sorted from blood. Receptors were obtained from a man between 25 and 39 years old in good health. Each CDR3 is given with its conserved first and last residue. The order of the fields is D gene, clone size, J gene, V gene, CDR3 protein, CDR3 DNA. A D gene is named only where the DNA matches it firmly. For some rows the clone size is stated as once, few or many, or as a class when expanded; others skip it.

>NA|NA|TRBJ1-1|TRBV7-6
CASSPGNENTEAFF
TGTGCCAGCAGCCCAGGGAACGAGAACACTGAAGCTTTCTTT
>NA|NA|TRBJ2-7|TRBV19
CATAPGLSSYEQYF
TGTGCCACCGCTCCCGGGTTAAGCTCCTACGAGCAGTACTTC
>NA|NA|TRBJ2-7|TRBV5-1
CASSSGHSYEQYF
TGCGCCAGCAGCTCGGGACACAGCTACGAGCAGTACTTC
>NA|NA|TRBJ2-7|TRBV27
CASSQGPDSYEQYF
TGTGCCAGCAGCCAGGGTCCCGACTCCTACGAGCAGTACTTC
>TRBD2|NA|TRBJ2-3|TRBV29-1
CSTLGLADTDTQYF
TGCAGCACTCTCGGACTAGCGGACACAGATACGCAGTATTTT
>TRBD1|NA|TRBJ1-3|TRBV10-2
CASIGTDLKSSGNTIYF
TGCGCCAGCATAGGGACAGATCTTAAGAGCTCTGGAAACACCATATATTTT
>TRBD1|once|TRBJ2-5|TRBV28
CASSPPSGQGAQYF
TGTGCCAGCAGCCCCCCTTCCGGCCAGGGGGCCCAGTACTTC
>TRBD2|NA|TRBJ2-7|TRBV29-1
CSVELAGASYEQYF
TGCAGCGTTGAACTAGCGGGGGCCTCCTACGAGCAGTACTTC
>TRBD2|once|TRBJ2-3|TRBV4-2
CASSHSLTRTSGSFQADTQYF
TGTGCCAGCAGCCACAGTTTGACCCGGACTAGCGGGAGTTTCCAGGCAGATACGCAGTATTTT
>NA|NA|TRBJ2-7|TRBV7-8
CASSLEAPYEQYF
TGTGCCAGCAGCTTAGAAGCACCCTACGAGCAGTACTTC
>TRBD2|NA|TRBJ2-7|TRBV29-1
CSDVVILAGVYEQYF
TGCAGCGATGTAGTGATTCTAGCGGGGGTATACGAGCAGTACTTC
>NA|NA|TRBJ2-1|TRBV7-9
CASSPSLNEQFF
TGTGCCAGCAGCCCCTCTCTCAATGAGCAGTTCTTC
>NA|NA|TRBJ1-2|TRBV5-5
CASGTDRSNYGYTF
TGTGCCAGCGGCACCGACAGATCTAACTATGGCTACACCTTC
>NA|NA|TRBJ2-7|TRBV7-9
CASSPWGPLYEQYF
TGTGCCAGCAGCCCATGGGGCCCACTTTACGAGCAGTACTTC
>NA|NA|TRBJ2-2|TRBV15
CATSRAPVGTGELFF
TGTGCCACCAGCAGAGCTCCGGTGGGGACCGGGGAGCTGTTTTTT
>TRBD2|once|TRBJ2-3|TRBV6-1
CASSELISGSQVDTQYF
TGTGCCAGCAGTGAACTAATTAGCGGGAGTCAGGTAGATACGCAGTATTTT
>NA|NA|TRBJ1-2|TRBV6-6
CASSSSTTNYGYTF
TGTGCCAGCAGTTCTTCAACCACTAACTATGGCTACACCTTC
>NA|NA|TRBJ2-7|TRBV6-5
CASSPLTGVTYEQYF
TGTGCCAGCAGTCCCTTGACAGGTGTCACCTACGAGCAGTACTTC